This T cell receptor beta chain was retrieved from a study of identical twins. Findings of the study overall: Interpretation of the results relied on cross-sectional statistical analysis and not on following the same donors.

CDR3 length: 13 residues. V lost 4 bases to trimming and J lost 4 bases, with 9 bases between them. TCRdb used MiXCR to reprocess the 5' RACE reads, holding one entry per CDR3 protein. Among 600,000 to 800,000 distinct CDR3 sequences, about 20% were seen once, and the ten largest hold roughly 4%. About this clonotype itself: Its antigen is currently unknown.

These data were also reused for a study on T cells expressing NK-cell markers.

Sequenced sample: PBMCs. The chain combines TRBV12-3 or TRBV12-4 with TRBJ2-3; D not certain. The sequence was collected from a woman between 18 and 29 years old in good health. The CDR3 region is CASSSRSADTQYF. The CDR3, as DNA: TGTGCCAGCAGTTCCAGGAGCGCAGATACGCAGTATTTT.